This section outlines one T cell receptor (beta chain) sequence together with its context. The data were taken from a study of T cells in Graves' hyperthyroidism and ophthalmopathy. What was amplified from RNA transcripts were TCR beta CDR3 regions. HTBI primers drove first-round RT-PCR of the TCR CDR3. TCRdb used MiXCR to reprocess the multiplex PCR reads, holding one entry per CDR3 protein. The profile shows about 560,000 distinct CDR3 sequences, 35% to 55% of them singletons. These patients, aged 18 to 65, had recently diagnosed hyperthyroidism lasting under 2 months. Germline CDR1 and CDR2: SGHVS and FNYEAQ. Trimming left V 5 bases short and J 2 bases short, with 10 bases between. This CDR3 region has 15 residues.

V gene TRBV7-6 combines with J gene TRBJ2-6; D possibly matches TRBD1 or TRBD2 (6 bases each). Sequencing was done on a sample of peripheral blood or thyroid tissue (not recorded which). The source of this sequence is a woman aged 18-35 years with Graves' hyperthyroidism. The CDR3 protein is CASSRGDAGANVLTF. The CDR3 DNA reads TGTGCCAGCAGCAGGGGGGACGCTGGGGCCAACGTCCTGACTTTC.